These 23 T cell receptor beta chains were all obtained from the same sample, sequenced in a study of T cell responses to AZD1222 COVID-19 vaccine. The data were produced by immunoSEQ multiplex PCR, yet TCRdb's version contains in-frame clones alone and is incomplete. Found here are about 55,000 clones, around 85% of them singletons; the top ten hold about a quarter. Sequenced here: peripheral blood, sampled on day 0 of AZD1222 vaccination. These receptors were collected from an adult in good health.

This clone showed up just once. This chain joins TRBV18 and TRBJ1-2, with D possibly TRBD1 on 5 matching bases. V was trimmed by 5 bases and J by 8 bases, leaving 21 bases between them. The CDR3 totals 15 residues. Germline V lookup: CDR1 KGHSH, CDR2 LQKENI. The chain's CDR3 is CASSAGTPLTSGYTF. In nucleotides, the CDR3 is TGTGCCAGCTCAGCAGGGACCCCATTGACCAGCGGCTACACCTTC.

CDR3 nucleotides: TGTGCCAGCAGCCTAAGACAGGACTCCTACGAGCAGTACTTC. Amino acids: CASSLRQDSYEQYF. J is TRBJ2-7 and V is TRBV3-1 (or the pseudogene TRBV3-2), with D perhaps TRBD1 (6 bases). The CDR3 extends over 14 amino acids. Germline assignment: CDR1 LGHDT and CDR2 YNNKEL (reference sequence). V gave up 4 bases and J gave up 0 bases, with 10 bases separating them.

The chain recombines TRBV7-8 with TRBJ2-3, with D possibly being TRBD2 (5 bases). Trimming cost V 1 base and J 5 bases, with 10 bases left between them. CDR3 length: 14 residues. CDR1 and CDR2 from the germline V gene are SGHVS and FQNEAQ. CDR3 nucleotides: TGTGCCAGCAGCTTAGGGATCCGGGAAGATACGCAGTATTTT. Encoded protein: CASSLGIREDTQYF.

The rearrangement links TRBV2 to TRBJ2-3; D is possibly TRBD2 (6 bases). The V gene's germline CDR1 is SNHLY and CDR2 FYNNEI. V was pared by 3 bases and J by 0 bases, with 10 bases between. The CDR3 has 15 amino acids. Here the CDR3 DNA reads TGTGCCAGCAGTGACCCGGGAGTTAGCACAGATACGCAGTATTTT. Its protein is CASSDPGVSTDTQYF.

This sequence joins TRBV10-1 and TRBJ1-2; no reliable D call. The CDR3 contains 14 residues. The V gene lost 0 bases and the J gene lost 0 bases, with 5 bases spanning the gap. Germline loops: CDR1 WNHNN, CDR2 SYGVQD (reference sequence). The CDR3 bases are TGCGCCAGCAGTGAGTCGACAACTAACTATGGCTACACCTTC. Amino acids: CASSESTTNYGYTF.

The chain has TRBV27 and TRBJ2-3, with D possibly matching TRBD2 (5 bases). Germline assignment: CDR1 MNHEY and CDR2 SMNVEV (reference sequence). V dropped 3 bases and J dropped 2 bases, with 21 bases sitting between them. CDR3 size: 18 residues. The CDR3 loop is CASSFPPLEGSDTDTQYF. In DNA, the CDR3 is TGTGCCAGCAGTTTCCCACCCCTAGAAGGGAGCGACACAGATACGCAGTATTTT.

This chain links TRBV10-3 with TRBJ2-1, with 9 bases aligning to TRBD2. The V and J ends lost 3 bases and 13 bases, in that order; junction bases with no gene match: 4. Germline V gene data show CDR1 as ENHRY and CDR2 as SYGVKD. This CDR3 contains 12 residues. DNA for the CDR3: TGTGCCATCAGTGACCTTAGCGGGGGTCAGTTCTTC. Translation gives CAISDLSGGQFF.

Written as DNA, the CDR3 is TGTGCCAGCAGCATACACCGGGACAGGAGGGACACTGAAGCTTTCTTT. Translating it yields CASSIHRDRRDTEAFF. The J gene is TRBJ1-1, the V gene TRBV5-4; TRBD1 matches 8 bases. Germline V gives CDR1 SGHNT, CDR2 YYREEE (reference sequence). V trimming: 4 bases; J trimming: 3 bases; junction bases outside the gene matches: 11. The CDR3 consists of 16 residues. The variable domain in full, with the rest retrieved from reference TRBV5-4 and TRBJ1-1, is ETGVTQSPTHLIKTRGQQVTLRCSSQSGHNTVSWYQQALGQGPQFIFQYYREEENGRGNFPPRFSGLQFPNYSSELNVNALELDDSALYLCASSIHRDRRDTEAFFGQGTRLTVV.

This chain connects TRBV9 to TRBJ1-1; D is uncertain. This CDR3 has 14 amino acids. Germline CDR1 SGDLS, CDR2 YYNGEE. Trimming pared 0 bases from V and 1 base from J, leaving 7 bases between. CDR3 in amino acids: CASSVVLTNTEAFF. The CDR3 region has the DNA TGTGCCAGCAGCGTAGTGCTAACGAACACTGAAGCTTTCTTT. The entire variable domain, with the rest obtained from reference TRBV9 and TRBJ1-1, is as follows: DSGVTQTPKHLITATGQRVTLRCSPRSGDLSVYWYQQSLDQGLQFLIQYYNGEERAKGNILERFSAQQFPDLHSELNLSSLELGDSALYFCASSVVLTNTEAFFGQGTRLTVV.

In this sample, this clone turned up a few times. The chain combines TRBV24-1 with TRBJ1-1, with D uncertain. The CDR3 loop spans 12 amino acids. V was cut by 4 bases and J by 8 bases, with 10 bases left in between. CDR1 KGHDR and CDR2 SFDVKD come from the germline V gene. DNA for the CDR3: TGTGCCACCAGTGACGGCGGGGAAGAAGCTTTCTTT. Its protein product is CATSDGGEEAFF.

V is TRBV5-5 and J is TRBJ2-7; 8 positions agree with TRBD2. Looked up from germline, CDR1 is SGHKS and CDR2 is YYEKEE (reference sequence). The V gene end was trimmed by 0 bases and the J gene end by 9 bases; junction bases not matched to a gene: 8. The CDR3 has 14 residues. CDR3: CASSLGAGGPGQYF. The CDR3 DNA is TGTGCCAGCAGCTTGGGGGCGGGAGGCCCAGGGCAGTACTTC.

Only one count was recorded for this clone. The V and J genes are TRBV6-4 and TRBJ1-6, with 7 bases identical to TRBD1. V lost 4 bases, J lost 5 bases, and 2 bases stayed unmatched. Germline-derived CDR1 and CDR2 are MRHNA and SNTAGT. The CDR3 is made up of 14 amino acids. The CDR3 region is CASSAGTDNSPLHF. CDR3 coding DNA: TGTGCCAGCAGTGCGGGGACAGATAATTCACCCCTCCACTTT.

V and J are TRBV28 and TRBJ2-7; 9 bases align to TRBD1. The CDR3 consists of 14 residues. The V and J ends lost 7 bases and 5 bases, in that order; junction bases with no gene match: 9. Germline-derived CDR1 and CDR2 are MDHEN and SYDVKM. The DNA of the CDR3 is TGTGCCAGCAATACCGGGACAGGGAGCCACGAGCAGTACTTC. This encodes CASNTGTGSHEQYF.

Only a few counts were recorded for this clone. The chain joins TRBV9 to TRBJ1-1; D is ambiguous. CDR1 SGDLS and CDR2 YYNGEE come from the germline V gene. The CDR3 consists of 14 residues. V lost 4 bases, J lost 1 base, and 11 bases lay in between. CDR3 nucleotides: TGTGCCAGCAGCCCCCGGGCAGAGAACACTGAAGCTTTCTTT. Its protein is CASSPRAENTEAFF.

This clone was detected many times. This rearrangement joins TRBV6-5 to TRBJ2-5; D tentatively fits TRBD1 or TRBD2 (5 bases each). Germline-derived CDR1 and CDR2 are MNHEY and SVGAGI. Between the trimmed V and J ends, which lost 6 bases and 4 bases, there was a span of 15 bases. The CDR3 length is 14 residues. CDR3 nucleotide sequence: TGTGCCAGCAGAGCCGGGACGGCTCTAGAGACCCAGTACTTC. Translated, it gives CASRAGTALETQYF.

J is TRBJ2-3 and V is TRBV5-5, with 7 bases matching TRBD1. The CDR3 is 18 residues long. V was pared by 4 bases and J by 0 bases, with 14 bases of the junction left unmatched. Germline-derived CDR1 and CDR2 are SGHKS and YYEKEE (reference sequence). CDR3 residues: CASSGPGQYLVSTDTQYF. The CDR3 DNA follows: TGTGCCAGCAGCGGCCCGGGACAGTACCTAGTAAGCACAGATACGCAGTATTTT. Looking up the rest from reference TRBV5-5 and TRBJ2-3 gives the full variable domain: DAGVTQSPTHLIKTRGQQVTLRCSPISGHKSVSWYQQVLGQGPQFIFQYYEKEERGRGNFPDRFSARQFPNYSSELNVNALLLGDSALYLCASSGPGQYLVSTDTQYFGPGTRLTVL.

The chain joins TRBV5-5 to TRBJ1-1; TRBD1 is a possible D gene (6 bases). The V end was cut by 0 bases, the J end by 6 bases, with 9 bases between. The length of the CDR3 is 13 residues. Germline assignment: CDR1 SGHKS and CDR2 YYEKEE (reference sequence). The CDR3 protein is CASSLGQVSEAFF. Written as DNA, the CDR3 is TGTGCCAGCAGCTTGGGACAGGTCTCTGAAGCTTTCTTT.

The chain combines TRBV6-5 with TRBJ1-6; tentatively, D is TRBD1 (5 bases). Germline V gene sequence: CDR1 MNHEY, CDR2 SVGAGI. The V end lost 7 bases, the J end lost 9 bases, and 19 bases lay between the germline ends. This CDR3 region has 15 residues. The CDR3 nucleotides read TGTGCCAGCACCGCGACCGGGATGAGGGGTTCACCCCTCCACTTT. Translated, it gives CASTATGMRGSPLHF.

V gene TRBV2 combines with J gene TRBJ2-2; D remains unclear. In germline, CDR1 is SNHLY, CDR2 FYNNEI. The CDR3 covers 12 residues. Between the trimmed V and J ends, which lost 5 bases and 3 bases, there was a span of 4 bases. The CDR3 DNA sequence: TGTGCCAGCAGTTCTGACACCGGGGAGCTGTTTTTT. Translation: CASSSDTGELFF.

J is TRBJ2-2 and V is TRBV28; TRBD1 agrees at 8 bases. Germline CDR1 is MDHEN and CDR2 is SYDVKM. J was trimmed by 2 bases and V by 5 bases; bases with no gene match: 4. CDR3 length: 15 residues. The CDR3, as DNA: TGTGCCAGCAGTGAGGGGACAGGCAACACCGGGGAGCTGTTTTTT. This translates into CASSEGTGNTGELFF.

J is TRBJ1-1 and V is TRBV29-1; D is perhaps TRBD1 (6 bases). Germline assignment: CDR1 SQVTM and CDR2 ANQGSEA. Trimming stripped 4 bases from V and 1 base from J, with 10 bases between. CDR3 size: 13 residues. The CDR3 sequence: CSVGRDTNTEAFF. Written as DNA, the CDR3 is TGCAGCGTTGGTAGGGACACGAACACTGAAGCTTTCTTT.

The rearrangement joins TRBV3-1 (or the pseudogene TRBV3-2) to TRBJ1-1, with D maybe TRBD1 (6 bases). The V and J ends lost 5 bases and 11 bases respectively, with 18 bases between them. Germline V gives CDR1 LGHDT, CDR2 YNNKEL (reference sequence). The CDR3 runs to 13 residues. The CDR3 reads CASSYGQSTLAFF. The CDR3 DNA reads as TGTGCCAGCAGCTACGGACAGTCCACGTTGGCTTTCTTT.

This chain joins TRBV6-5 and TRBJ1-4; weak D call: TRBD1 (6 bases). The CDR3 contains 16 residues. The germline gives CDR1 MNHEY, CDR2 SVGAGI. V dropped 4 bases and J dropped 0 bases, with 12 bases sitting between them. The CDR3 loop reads CASSSRTVATNEKLFF. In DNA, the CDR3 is TGTGCCAGCAGTTCCCGGACAGTTGCAACTAATGAAAAACTGTTTTTT.